Following are 8 T cell receptor beta chains from one sample sequenced in a study of early T cells in non-severe SARS-CoV-2 infection. From the 5' RACE reads, TCRdb called clonotypes with MiXCR, one entry per CDR3 protein. This sample yields 60,000 or so distinct CDR3 sequences, of which less than 14% are seen a single time; 1.5% to 2% belongs to the top ten. The sequenced sample was whole blood. The receptors were sampled from an adult who was a healthcare worker with PCR-confirmed SARS-CoV-2 infection or an uninfected control (not recorded which).

This clonotype has just a few counts. This rearrangement joins TRBV20-1 to TRBJ1-5; D unclear. Germline V CDR1 and CDR2: DFQATT, SNEGSKA (reference sequence). The CDR3 consists of 14 residues. Trimming took off 0 bases at V and 5 bases at J, with 11 bases between the two ends. CDR3 residues: CSARDGAGYQPQHF. The CDR3 nucleotides are TGCAGTGCTAGAGATGGCGCGGGGTATCAGCCCCAGCATTTT.

A few counts support this clonotype. This rearrangement joins TRBV9 to TRBJ2-1, with 8 positions matching TRBD1. The CDR3 spans 16 residues. V was pared by 4 bases and J by 5 bases, with 11 bases of the junction left unmatched. Germline V gene lookup returns CDR1 SGDLS and CDR2 YYNGEE. Written as DNA, the CDR3 is TGTGCCAGCAGCACTCCAGGGGGCGCTAACCACAATGAGCAGTTCTTC. This codes for CASSTPGGANHNEQFF.

In this sample, this clonotype turned up many times. The chain combines TRBV15 with TRBJ2-1, with TRBD1 matching over 9 bases. The CDR3 extends over 15 amino acids. CDR1 is LNHNV, CDR2 YYDKDF, per germline (reference sequence). Losses at the gene ends were 1 base for V and 7 bases for J; bases not matched to a gene: 5. The CDR3 DNA follows: TGTGCCACCAGCAGAGTAGGGACAGGGAGGAATGAGCAGTTCTTC. It is translated as CATSRVGTGRNEQFF.

The chain carries TRBV5-1 and TRBJ2-2; D gene ambiguous. The CDR3 length is 15 residues. The V gene lost 5 bases and the J gene lost 1 base, with 12 bases spanning the gap. Germline values: CDR1 SGHRS, CDR2 YFSETQ. DNA of the CDR3: TGCGCCAGCAGACACCTACGCAAGAACACCGGGGAGCTGTTTTTT. Protein product: CASRHLRKNTGELFF.

Ten or more counts support this clonotype. This chain joins TRBV7-6 and TRBJ1-2; TRBD1 agrees at 7 bases. V trimming: 5 bases; J trimming: 8 bases; junction bases outside the gene matches: 5. The germline V gene encodes CDR1 SGHVS and CDR2 FNYEAQ. The CDR3 runs to 12 residues. CDR3 nucleotide sequence: TGTGCCAGCAGCACCACAGGGGTCGGCTACACCTTC. Encoded protein: CASSTTGVGYTF.

This clonotype came up a few times. The gene calls are TRBV12-3 or TRBV12-4 and TRBJ1-2; D may be TRBD1 (5 bases). V was shortened by 2 bases and J by 4 bases, with 8 bases between the two germline ends. The CDR3 is 13 residues long. The CDR3 loop is CASSLRGSYGYTF. For the CDR3, the DNA is TGTGCCAGCAGTTTAAGGGGATCCTATGGCTACACCTTC.

This clonotype has more than one count but fewer than ten. The rearrangement uses TRBV30 and TRBJ2-5; 11 nucleotides match TRBD2. The CDR3 sequence is 16 residues long. V dropped 0 bases and J dropped 3; count of bases not matched to a gene: 6. Germline V lookup: CDR1 GTSNPN, CDR2 SVGIG (reference sequence). The CDR3 sequence: CAWSVRASGGKETQYF. The DNA for the CDR3 is TGTGCCTGGAGTGTACGGGCTAGCGGGGGGAAAGAGACCCAGTACTTC.

This clonotype has a count of ten or more. This chain uses TRBV12-5 with TRBJ2-1, with 9 bases that match TRBD1. The CDR3 loop spans 15 amino acids. J gave up 6 bases and V 6 bases, and 9 bases lay outside the gene matches. Per germline, CDR1 LGHNT and CDR2 FRNRAP. The CDR3 region is CASGWGTGSVNEQFF. In DNA form, the CDR3 reads TGTGCTAGTGGGTGGGGGACAGGGAGTGTCAATGAGCAGTTCTTC.